This TCR beta chain is from a study of T cells in Graves' hyperthyroidism and ophthalmopathy. About the research overall: Peripheral blood sampling occurred at initial diagnosis, before any treatment. Study-level points and caveats: Most thyroid-expanded clonotypes above 0.001 were also found in blood.

This clonotype was counted at least ten times. Its antigen remains unknown. Trimming took off 6 bases at V and 3 bases at J, with 18 bases between the two ends. Germline assignment: CDR1 MNHEY and CDR2 SVGEGT. The CDR3 runs 15 residues. Newly diagnosed patients aged 18 to 65 had hyperthyroidism of under 2 months' duration. Criteria for exclusion of patients were uncontrolled infection, other autoimmune disease, pregnancy or lactation. Amplified TCR beta CDR3 regions derived from RNA transcripts. When the TCR CDR3 underwent first-round RT-PCR, the HTBI primer set was used. Using its own MiXCR run on the multiplex PCR reads, TCRdb lists one record per CDR3 protein. The sample contains some 620,000 distinct CDR3 sequences, around 16% of which appear only once.

The rearrangement uses TRBV6-2 or TRBV6-3 and TRBJ2-7, with D possibly matching TRBD1 (6 bases). The TCR was taken from a woman under 40 with Graves' hyperthyroidism. The sequenced sample was blood. Written as DNA, the CDR3 is TGTGCCAGCAGCCCTGGACAGTTTAAAAACTACGAGCAGTACTTC. Its protein is CASSPGQFKNYEQYF.